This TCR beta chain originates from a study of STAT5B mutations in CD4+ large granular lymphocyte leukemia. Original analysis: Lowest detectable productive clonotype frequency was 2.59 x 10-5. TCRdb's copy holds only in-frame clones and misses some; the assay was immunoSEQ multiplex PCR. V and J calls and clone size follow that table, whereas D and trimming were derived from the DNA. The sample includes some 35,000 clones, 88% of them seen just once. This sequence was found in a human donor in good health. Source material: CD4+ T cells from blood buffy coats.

The CDR3 coding sequence is TGCAGTGCTAGACAAGAGACCCAGTACTTC. Amino acids: CSARQETQYF. This chain connects TRBV20-1 to TRBJ2-5; D unclear. Germline CDR1 DFQATT, CDR2 SNEGSKA (reference sequence). The CDR3 has 10 amino acids. The V gene lost 2 bases and the J gene lost 2 bases, with 0 bases spanning the gap.